These 14 T cell receptor beta chains originate from one sample sequenced in a study of T cell responses to AZD1222 COVID-19 vaccine. Using immunoSEQ multiplex PCR, the repertoire was profiled, and TCRdb retains in-frame clones only, with some absent. The repertoire includes approximately 100,000 clones, roughly 91% of them detected once, and approximately 16% sits in the top ten. The specimen comprised peripheral blood, sampled on day 0 of AZD1222 vaccination. The receptors stem from an adult in good health.

The chain couples TRBV5-3 to TRBJ2-5; no firm D call. TRBV5-3 is treated as an ORF (open reading frame) with a function not yet certain. Trimming took 4 bases from V and 5 from J, leaving 6 bases between them. The CDR3 runs to 11 residues. The CDR3 spells CARSPLETQYF. CDR3 DNA sequence: TGTGCCAGAAGCCCCCTGGAGACCCAGTACTTC.

The chain employs TRBV5-1 and TRBJ2-7, with TRBD2 matching 8 bases. V trimming: 0 bases; J trimming: 0 bases; junction bases outside the gene matches: 8. This CDR3 contains 17 residues. Germline assignment: CDR1 SGHRS and CDR2 YFSETQ. CDR3 nucleotides: TGCGCCAGCAGCTTGGTGGCTAGCGGGCGGAGCTCCTACGAGCAGTACTTC. Translating gives CASSLVASGRSSYEQYF. Variable domain in full (rest from reference TRBV5-1 and TRBJ2-7): KAGVTQTPRYLIKTRGQQVTLSCSPISGHRSVSWYQQTPGQGLQFLFEYFSETQRNKGNFPGRFSGRQFSNSRSEMNVSTLELGDSALYLCASSLVASGRSSYEQYFGPGTRLTVT.

The rearrangement joins TRBV7-2 to TRBJ1-1; weak D call: TRBD1 (6 bases). The CDR3 runs to 12 residues. Germline-derived CDR1 and CDR2 are SGHTA and FQGNSA. V gave up 6 bases and J gave up 4 bases, with 9 bases separating them. The CDR3 sequence: CASRPGVTEAFF. Written as DNA, the CDR3 is TGTGCCAGCAGGCCAGGGGTCACTGAAGCTTTCTTT.

The chain uses TRBV3-1 (or the pseudogene TRBV3-2) and TRBJ2-5; 8 bases match TRBD1. V lost 5 bases and J lost 5; bases outside the gene matches: 4. The CDR3 is 13 amino acids. Looked up from germline, CDR1 is LGHDT and CDR2 is YNNKEL (reference sequence). The CDR3 DNA reads as TGTGCCAGCAGCTTCCAGGGGGCGGAGACCCAGTACTTC. It codes for CASSFQGAETQYF.

This clone has just one count. This sequence joins TRBV2 and TRBJ2-1; 7 positions agree with TRBD1. The CDR3 runs to 15 residues. Looked up from germline, CDR1 is SNHLY and CDR2 is FYNNEI. J was trimmed by 5 bases and V by 6 bases; bases with no gene match: 10. The CDR3 DNA follows: TGTGCCAGCAGCAGGGACAGAGGGATACACAATGAGCAGTTCTTC. Protein: CASSRDRGIHNEQFF.

This sequence joins TRBV4-1 and TRBJ2-5; the match to TRBD2 covers 10 bases. The J segment lost 3 bases and the V segment lost 3 bases, leaving 1 base of the junction unmatched. The CDR3 has 14 amino acids. Germline CDR1 reads MGHRA; CDR2 reads YSYEKL. CDR3 in amino acids: CASSHGLAEETQYF. CDR3 in DNA: TGCGCCAGCAGCCACGGACTAGCGGAAGAGACCCAGTACTTC.

This chain connects TRBV18 to TRBJ1-2; 12 positions agree with TRBD1. The germline V gene encodes CDR1 KGHSH and CDR2 LQKENI. V dropped 2 bases and J dropped 5; count of bases not matched to a gene: 3. The CDR3 is made up of 15 amino acids. CDR3 amino acids: CASSPGTGGGYGYTF. The CDR3 bases are TGTGCCAGCTCACCAGGGACAGGGGGCGGATATGGCTACACCTTC.

The chain joins TRBV7-9 to TRBJ2-1; TRBD2 matches 11 bases. CDR3 length equals 17 residues. Germline values: CDR1 SEHNR, CDR2 FQNEAQ (reference sequence). J was trimmed by 6 bases and V by 5 bases; bases with no gene match: 12. The chain's CDR3 is CASSPVGTSGKINEQFF. CDR3 nucleotide sequence: TGTGCCAGCAGCCCCGTCGGGACTAGCGGAAAGATCAATGAGCAGTTCTTC.

This sequence joins TRBV19 and TRBJ2-1; D unclear. Trimming pared 4 bases from V and 0 bases from J, leaving 7 bases between. Germline assignment: CDR1 LNHDA and CDR2 SQIVND (reference sequence). The CDR3 has 14 amino acids. The CDR3 region has the DNA TGTGCCAGTAGTAGCCAAAGCTCCTACAATGAGCAGTTCTTC. Encoded protein: CASSSQSSYNEQFF.

Of note for this clone: Other DNA sequences of this sample code for an identical CDR3. The CDR3 region has the DNA TGTGCCAGCAGCGTAGGACAGATGAACACTGAAGCTTTCTTT. Translation: CASSVGQMNTEAFF. This sequence joins TRBV9 and TRBJ1-1; tentatively, D is TRBD1 (5 bases). CDR3 size: 14 residues. The V end lost 0 bases, the J end lost 0 bases, and 6 bases lay between the germline ends. From germline, CDR1 is SGDLS and CDR2 YYNGEE.

This sequence joins TRBV28 and TRBJ1-5; TRBD1 matches at 9 bases. This CDR3 contains 16 residues. Germline V gives CDR1 MDHEN, CDR2 SYDVKM. V lost 6 bases to trimming and J lost 7 bases; unmatched junction nucleotides: 13. The CDR3, as DNA: TGTGCCAGCAGCCAGGGACAGGGCCCGCCGGGGCAGCCCCAGCATTTT. Translation: CASSQGQGPPGQPQHF.

Here the CDR3 reads CSAGGLTEAFF. The CDR3 region has the DNA TGCAGTGCTGGGGGGTTAACTGAAGCTTTCTTT. The J gene is TRBJ1-1, the V gene TRBV20-1, with D tentatively TRBD1 (5 bases). V was cut by 5 bases and J by 5 bases, with 9 bases left in between. The CDR3 covers 11 residues. The germline CDR1 and CDR2 sequences are DFQATT and SNEGSKA (reference sequence).

The J gene is TRBJ2-2, the V gene TRBV4-2; D is possibly TRBD1 (6 bases). Deletions cut 5 bases from V and 4 bases from J, with 20 bases between. Germline V CDR1 and CDR2: LGHNA, YNFKEQ. The CDR3 sequence is 17 residues long. CDR3 DNA: TGTGCCAGCAGCATAAGGGGAGCAGGGGTGGGCACCGGGGAGCTGTTTTTT. Translating gives CASSIRGAGVGTGELFF.

The CDR3 coding sequence is TGTGCCAGCAGCTTGGTAGCAGGGGAGTTGGTAGAAAAACTGTTTTTT. Residues: CASSLVAGELVEKLFF. The chain recombines TRBV5-5 with TRBJ1-4; D is possibly TRBD1 (6 bases). V gave up 0 bases and J gave up 8 bases, with 17 bases separating them. The CDR3 consists of 16 residues. CDR1 and CDR2 (germline): SGHKS, YYEKEE (reference sequence).